The following is a T cell receptor (beta chain) sequence with its context. What it recognizes is unknown. This sample was included in a study of cytomegalovirus exposure and HLA in healthy donors. Background on the study: As an earlier analysis found, about 179 million T cells yielded approximately 100 million unique TCR beta sequences.

PCR primers comprised 60 Vbeta and 13 Jbeta primers. Original processing methods: In a later analysis, around 10 million of 75 million to 90 million unique beta chains occurred in at least two donors. Clones were sequenced by immunoSEQ multiplex PCR, and TCRdb holds only the in-frame ones, with some missing. That table gives V, J and clone size, and the DNA gave D and trimming. The sample includes about 190,000 clones, around 87% of them seen just once. Trimming pared 0 bases from V and 9 bases from J, leaving 12 bases between. The CDR3 spans 13 residues. The germline gives CDR1 SGHAT, CDR2 FQNNGV. Points from the study as a whole: V segments that were indistinguishable, TRBV6-2 and TRBV6-3 among them, were omitted from analysis. Previous analysis showed most TCR beta V segments were productive about 90% or about 30% of the time.

The genes are TRBV11-2 and TRBJ2-7; D is unresolved. Sequencing was performed on PBMCs. The origin of this receptor is a man younger than 40 in good health and CMV-seronegative. DNA for the CDR3: TGTGCCAGCAGCTTAGAGGAAGCCCTAGGGCAGTACTTC. This translates into CASSLEEALGQYF. The full variable domain, in which reference TRBV11-2 and TRBJ2-7 provide the parts outside the CDR3, is EAGVAQSPRYKIIEKRQSVAFWCNPISGHATLYWYQQILGQGPKLLIQFQNNGVVDDSQLPKDRFSAERLKGVDSTLKIQPAKLEDSAVYLCASSLEEALGQYFGPGTRLTVT.